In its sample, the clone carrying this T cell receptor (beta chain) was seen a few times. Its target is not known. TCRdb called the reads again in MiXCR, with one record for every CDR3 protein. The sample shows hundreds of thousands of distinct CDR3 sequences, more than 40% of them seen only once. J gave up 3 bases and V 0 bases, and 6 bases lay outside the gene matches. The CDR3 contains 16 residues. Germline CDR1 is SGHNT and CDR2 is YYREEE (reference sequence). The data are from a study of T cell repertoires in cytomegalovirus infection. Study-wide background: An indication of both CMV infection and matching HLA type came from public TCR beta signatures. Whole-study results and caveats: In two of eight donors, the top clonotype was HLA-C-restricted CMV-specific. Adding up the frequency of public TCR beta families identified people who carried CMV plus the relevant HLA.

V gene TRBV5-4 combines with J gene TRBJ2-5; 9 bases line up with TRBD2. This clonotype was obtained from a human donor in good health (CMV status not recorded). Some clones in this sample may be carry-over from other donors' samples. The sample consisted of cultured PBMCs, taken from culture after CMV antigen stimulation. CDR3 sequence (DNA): TGTGCCAGCAGCTTGGGAAATAGCGGGAGTGAAGAGACCCAGTACTTC. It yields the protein CASSLGNSGSEETQYF.